The T cell receptor beta chain described here comes from a study of blood T cell repertoires in COVID-19. Trimming cost V 1 base and J 7 bases, with 14 bases left between them. The CDR3 runs to 16 residues. Looked up from germline, CDR1 is MNHEY and CDR2 is SMNVEV (reference sequence). Within 2 weeks of study entry, exposed participants had contacted a PCR-confirmed or clinician-diagnosed COVID-19 case. Original methodology: Estimation of nucleated cell counts was performed using reference gene primer amplification. Method: immunoSEQ multiplex PCR; TCRdb's copy keeps in-frame clones and lacks some. The DNA gave D and trimming, while V, J and clone size come from that table. The top ten clones hold 4.5% to 5.5% of a sample with approximately 200,000 clones, less than 90% of them seen once.

The sequenced material came from PBMCs or T cells enriched from blood (not recorded which). This sequence joins TRBV27 and TRBJ1-6; D remains ambiguous. The sequence was obtained from a woman between 25 and 40 years old who had been exposed to COVID-19. CDR3: CASSLFLPGTNSPLHF. The CDR3 DNA follows: TGTGCCAGCAGTTTATTCTTACCGGGAACAAATTCACCCCTCCACTTT.